One T cell receptor beta chain is described in this entry. Profiling relied on immunoSEQ multiplex PCR, and the TCRdb table lists in-frame clones only, not all of them. In the table there are almost 95,000 clones, approximately 90% of which are singletons. The CDR3 length is 14 residues. In germline, CDR1 is SGHRS, CDR2 YFSETQ. V was pared by 1 base and J by 3 bases, with 2 bases of the junction left unmatched. This sample was included in a study of control samples from healthy donors and cancer patients. The rearrangement uses TRBV5-1 and TRBJ2-3; 7 nucleotides agree with TRBD2. The receptor comes from a woman under 30 in good health. The sequencing sample was made of blood. CDR3: CASSLTSVTDTQYF. CDR3 DNA: TGCGCCAGCAGCTTGACTAGCGTGACAGATACGCAGTATTTT. The full variable domain, its missing parts supplied by reference TRBV5-1 and TRBJ2-3, is KAGVTQTPRYLIKTRGQQVTLSCSPISGHRSVSWYQQTPGQGLQFLFEYFSETQRNKGNFPGRFSGRQFSNSRSEMNVSTLELGDSALYLCASSLTSVTDTQYFGPGTRLTVL.